These T cell receptor beta chains were read from a single sample in a study of OX40 agonist ivuxolimab in advanced cancers. This table comes from immunoSEQ multiplex PCR, and its TCRdb copy is limited to in-frame clones, with some not included. The sample yields approximately 60,000 clones, roughly 86% seen once. The input for sequencing was CD4+ or CD8+ T cells sorted from blood, taken in a trial of the OX40 agonist ivuxolimab. These receptor sequences come from an adult with an advanced solid tumor such as melanoma, head and neck, liver or kidney cancer. The conserved cysteine and the conserved F or W are not part of the CDR3 here.

cdr3_length	v_call	j_call	cdr3_aa
13	TRBV7-9	TRBJ2-1	ASSSLAGLDNEQF
12	TRBV7-8	TRBJ1-5	ASSLGQIIQPQH
16	TRBV7-6	TRBJ2-2	ASSYAGGLASNTGELF
13	TRBV5-6	TRBJ2-3	ASSLRGGSTDTQY
11	TRBV28	TRBJ1-2	ASSTTGLYGYT
13	TRBV7-9	TRBJ2-3	ASSSQAGVTDTQY
11	TRBV5-1	TRBJ2-7	ASGRGGHSEQY
11	TRBV29-1	TRBJ1-2	SVDPGQDLFGT
12	TRBV6-5	TRBJ2-1	ASSSGLLALGQF
12	TRBV23-1	TRBJ1-5	ASSQRGCNQPQH
13	TRBV4-3	TRBJ2-1	ASSQDTGGYNEQF
12	TRBV27	TRBJ2-7	ASSRGRSTYEQY